A single sample is the source of the 20 T cell receptor beta chains below, sequenced in a study of technical replicates of blood from a handful of donors. The repertoire was sequenced with immunoSEQ multiplex PCR; TCRdb's copy has only in-frame clones and lacks some. The sample yields 51,000 or so clones, roughly 90% seen once. The source material was PBMCs. The receptors were gathered from a human donor in good health. Some clones in this sample may be carry-over from other donors' samples.

The chain uses TRBV19 and TRBJ1-6, with TRBD1 matching over 10 bases. Losses at the gene ends were 5 bases for V and 5 bases for J; bases not matched to a gene: 12. Germline V gene lookup returns CDR1 LNHDA and CDR2 SQIVND (reference sequence). The length of the CDR3 is 18 residues. CDR3 bases: TGTGCCAGTAGTGTCTCCGGGACAGGGGTTACCGATAATTCACCCCTCCACTTT. Protein sequence: CASSVSGTGVTDNSPLHF.

The chain has TRBV7-9 and TRBJ1-1; D possibly corresponds to TRBD1 (6 bases). Germline V CDR1 and CDR2: SEHNR, FQNEAQ (reference sequence). Trimming stripped 3 bases from V and 3 bases from J, with 8 bases between. This CDR3 spans 13 amino acids. The CDR3 DNA is TGTGCCAGCAGCTTCGGACAGTACACTGAAGCTTTCTTT. It codes for CASSFGQYTEAFF. Complete variable domain (other parts from reference TRBV7-9 and TRBJ1-1): DTGVSQNPRHKITKRGQNVTFRCDPISEHNRLYWYRQTLGQGPEFLTYFQNEAQLEKSRLLSDRFSAERPKGSFSTLEIQRTEQGDSAMYLCASSFGQYTEAFFGQGTRLTVV.

This chain connects TRBV4-1 to TRBJ1-2, with D unresolved. With 3 bases removed from V and 8 bases from J, the gap between germline ends came to 19 bases. The CDR3 is 15 amino acids. CDR1 is MGHRA and CDR2 is YSYEKL in the germline V gene. The CDR3 sequence is CASSHPAGAIRGYTF. The DNA of the CDR3 is TGCGCCAGCAGCCACCCCGCTGGAGCTATCCGAGGCTACACCTTC.

The genes are TRBV4-1 and TRBJ1-4; D unclear. The CDR3 is made up of 15 amino acids. V lost 1 base and J 0 bases, leaving 6 bases between the germline ends. Germline-derived CDR1 and CDR2 are MGHRA and YSYEKL. The CDR3 DNA sequence: TGCGCCAGCAGCCAAGTGGCTGCAACTAATGAAAAACTGTTTTTT. Protein sequence: CASSQVAATNEKLFF.

The rearrangement links TRBV13 to TRBJ2-7, with 11 bases lining up with TRBD2. CDR3 length: 17 residues. The V gene end was trimmed by 0 bases and the J gene end by 5 bases; junction bases not matched to a gene: 9. CDR1 PRHDT and CDR2 FYEKMQ come from the germline V gene (reference sequence). CDR3 loop: CASSLGGLLAGVDEQYF. As DNA, the CDR3 is TGTGCCAGCAGCTTAGGCGGTCTACTAGCGGGAGTGGACGAGCAGTACTTC.

The chain recombines TRBV5-1 with TRBJ1-1; D is perhaps TRBD1 (5 bases). This CDR3 is built from 14 residues. Germline CDR1 SGHRS, CDR2 YFSETQ. V gave up 3 bases and J gave up 1 base, with 10 bases separating them. In nucleotides, the CDR3 is TGCGCCAGCAGCTACGATCAGGGGAACACTGAAGCTTTCTTT. Protein: CASSYDQGNTEAFF.

V usage is TRBV5-1 and J usage is TRBJ2-2, with 10 bases lining up with TRBD1. CDR1 is SGHRS and CDR2 is YFSETQ in the germline V gene. Germline trimming cut 4 bases from V and 4 bases from J; bases unmatched to any gene: 7. CDR3 length equals 16 residues. The CDR3 here is CASSPRTGGVTGELFF. The DNA of the CDR3 is TGCGCCAGCAGCCCCCGGACAGGGGGAGTCACCGGGGAGCTGTTTTTT.

This clone was seen just once. This chain joins TRBV4-3 and TRBJ1-3; D not certain. The length of the CDR3 is 15 residues. V lost 0 bases and J lost 0, with 6 bases in between. Germline CDR1 is LGHNA and CDR2 is YSLEER. The CDR3 spells CASSQERGSGNTIYF. DNA for the CDR3: TGCGCCAGCAGCCAAGAACGCGGCTCTGGAAACACCATATATTTT.

V is TRBV11-3 and J is TRBJ2-7, with TRBD1 as a possible D gene (6 bases). V gave up 4 bases and J gave up 2 bases, with 12 bases separating them. The germline CDR1 and CDR2 sequences are SGHNT and YENEEA. CDR3 size: 14 residues. The CDR3 nucleotides are TGTGCCAGCAGCTCCTATGACAGGCCCTACGAGCAGTACTTC. The encoded protein is CASSSYDRPYEQYF.

V and J are TRBV7-9 and TRBJ1-3; D possibly corresponds to TRBD1 (5 bases). The germline V gene encodes CDR1 SEHNR and CDR2 FQNEAQ (reference sequence). CDR3 length: 13 residues. V was shortened by 8 bases and J by 2 bases, with 10 bases between the two germline ends. For the CDR3, the DNA is TGTGCCAGCTCAGGGCAAGCTGGAAACACCATATATTTT. Protein product: CASSGQAGNTIYF. Full variable domain (remainder filled in from reference TRBV7-9 and TRBJ1-3): DTGVSQNPRHKITKRGQNVTFRCDPISEHNRLYWYRQTLGQGPEFLTYFQNEAQLEKSRLLSDRFSAERPKGSFSTLEIQRTEQGDSAMYLCASSGQAGNTIYFGEGSWLTVV.

V is TRBV11-2 and J is TRBJ2-3; D might be TRBD1 (5 bases). The CDR3 is made up of 16 amino acids. Germline V gene sequence: CDR1 SGHAT, CDR2 FQNNGV. V was trimmed by 5 bases and J by 2 bases, leaving 17 bases between them. In nucleotides, the CDR3 is TGTGCCAGCAGCCCCCGTGGGGCGGCATACACAGATACGCAGTATTTT. Protein sequence: CASSPRGAAYTDTQYF.

The chain has TRBV20-1 and TRBJ2-1; D is uncertain. The CDR3 is made up of 11 amino acids. With 4 bases removed from V and 10 bases from J, the gap between germline ends came to 11 bases. Germline-derived CDR1 and CDR2 are DFQATT and SNEGSKA (reference sequence). CDR3 DNA: TGCAGTGCTAAAGACCGGTGGGAGCAGTTCTTC. Translating gives CSAKDRWEQFF.

The chain combines TRBV6-5 with TRBJ2-7; no definite D call. CDR1 is MNHEY and CDR2 is SVGAGI in the germline V gene. The V and J ends lost 0 bases and 1 base respectively, with 7 bases between them. The CDR3 covers 14 residues. The DNA for the CDR3 is TGTGCCAGCAGTTACTCCGGGTTATCCTACGAGCAGTACTTC. Protein product: CASSYSGLSYEQYF.

The V gene is TRBV6-5, the J gene TRBJ1-2; D gene ambiguous. The V and J ends lost 6 bases and 5 bases respectively, with 13 bases between them. Per germline, CDR1 MNHEY and CDR2 SVGAGI. The CDR3 totals 13 residues. The CDR3 DNA sequence: TGTGCCAGCAGGGAGTCGGTAGAGTATGGCTACACCTTC. Translated, it gives CASRESVEYGYTF.

V gene TRBV6-6 combines with J gene TRBJ2-7; TRBD1 matches at 8 bases. The trim removed 7 bases at V and 2 bases at J, leaving 7 bases unmatched. The CDR3 is 14 residues long. Germline V CDR1 and CDR2: MNHNY, SVGAGI (reference sequence). For the CDR3, the DNA is TGTGCCAGCACCAAAGGACAGGGCCCCTACGAGCAGTACTTC. Translated, it gives CASTKGQGPYEQYF.

The chain employs TRBV2 and TRBJ1-1; 9 bases are shared with TRBD1. CDR3 length: 13 residues. V lost 7 bases and J lost 7; bases outside the gene matches: 7. CDR1 and CDR2 (germline): SNHLY, FYNNEI. In DNA, the CDR3 is TGTGCCAGCATCTCACAGGGACAGGGTGAAGCTTTCTTT. Translation: CASISQGQGEAFF.

V gene TRBV5-1 combines with J gene TRBJ2-7; 8 bases align to TRBD1. CDR3 length equals 14 residues. The junction had 6 bases not matched to a gene; V was cut back by 3 bases and J by 4 bases. Germline V lookup: CDR1 SGHRS, CDR2 YFSETQ. The CDR3 DNA sequence: TGCGCCAGCAGCTCGGGGCAGGGGGCTTACGAGCAGTACTTC. It specifies CASSSGQGAYEQYF.

V is TRBV20-1 and J is TRBJ2-7; D is uncertain. This CDR3 contains 11 residues. Germline assignment: CDR1 DFQATT and CDR2 SNEGSKA (reference sequence). Trimming removed 2 bases from V and 4 bases from J, with 6 bases in between. The CDR3 DNA reads as TGCAGTGCTAGACTCGCGTACGAGCAGTACTTC. This translates into CSARLAYEQYF.

The chain uses TRBV10-3 and TRBJ1-5; TRBD1 might be the D (6 bases). The CDR3 has 13 residues. Deletions cut 5 bases from V and 5 bases from J, with 10 bases between. Germline assignment: CDR1 ENHRY and CDR2 SYGVKD. The CDR3 DNA is TGTGCCATCAGTCGGGACACCGATCAGCCCCAGCATTTT. This encodes CAISRDTDQPQHF.

The chain has TRBV25-1 and TRBJ2-1; 8 bases agree with TRBD2. V dropped 3 bases and J dropped 2; count of bases not matched to a gene: 6. This CDR3 contains 16 residues. Germline V gene sequence: CDR1 MGHDK, CDR2 SYGVNS. The CDR3 protein is CASSDPRGVTYNEQFF. The CDR3 DNA reads as TGTGCCAGCAGTGACCCGCGGGGGGTCACCTACAATGAGCAGTTCTTC.